This TCR beta chain was identified in a study of beta chain features in type 1 diabetes. Broader study findings: TCRB CDR3s were moderately but significantly shorter in Type 1 diabetes patients in all four CD4+ subsets.

Reverse transcription of all isolated RNA meant that expressed TCRB transcripts were sequenced. Repertoires were generated with immunoSEQ multiplex PCR, while TCRdb's copy carries only in-frame clones and drops some. Of 630,000 or so clones listed, around 15% are singletons. On this clone itself: Its antigen is unknown.

This CDR3 region has 14 residues. Germline assignment: CDR1 SGDLS and CDR2 YYNGEE. J lost 10 bases, V lost 3 bases, and 4 bases had no gene match. The material sequenced was naive CD4+ T cells from blood. The origin of this receptor is a man younger than 35 with type 1 diabetes. This rearrangement joins TRBV9 to TRBJ2-1; TRBD2 aligns across 13 bases. CDR3 DNA sequence: TGTGCCAGCAGCGGACTAGCGGGGGGTGGAGAGCAGTTCTTC. Amino acid sequence: CASSGLAGGGEQFF.